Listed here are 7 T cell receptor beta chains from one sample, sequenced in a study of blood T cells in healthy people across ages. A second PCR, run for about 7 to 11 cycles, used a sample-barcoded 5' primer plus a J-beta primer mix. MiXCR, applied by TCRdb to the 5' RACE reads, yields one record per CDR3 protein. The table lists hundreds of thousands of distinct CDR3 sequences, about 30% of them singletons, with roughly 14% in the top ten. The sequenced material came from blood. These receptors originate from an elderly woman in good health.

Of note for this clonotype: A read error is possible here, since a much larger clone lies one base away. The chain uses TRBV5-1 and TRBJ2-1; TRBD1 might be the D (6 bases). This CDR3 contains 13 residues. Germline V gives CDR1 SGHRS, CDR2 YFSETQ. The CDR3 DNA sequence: TGCGCCAGCAGCGTGGACAGATACAATGAGCAGGTCTTC. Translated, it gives CASSVDRYNEQVF.

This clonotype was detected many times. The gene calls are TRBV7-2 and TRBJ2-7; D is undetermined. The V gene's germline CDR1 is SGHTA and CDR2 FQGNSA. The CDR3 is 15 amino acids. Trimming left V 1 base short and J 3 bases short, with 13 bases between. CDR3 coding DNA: TGTGCCAGCAGCTTAGACAGAACTTTATTCTACGAGCAGTACTTC. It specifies CASSLDRTLFYEQYF.

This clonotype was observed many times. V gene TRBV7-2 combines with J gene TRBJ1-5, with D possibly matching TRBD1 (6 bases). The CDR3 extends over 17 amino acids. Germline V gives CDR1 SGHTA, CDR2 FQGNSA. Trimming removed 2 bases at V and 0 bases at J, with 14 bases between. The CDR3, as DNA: TGTGCCAGCAGCTTATCAGGGGCCACTTATAGCAATCAGCCCCAGCATTTT. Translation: CASSLSGATYSNQPQHF.

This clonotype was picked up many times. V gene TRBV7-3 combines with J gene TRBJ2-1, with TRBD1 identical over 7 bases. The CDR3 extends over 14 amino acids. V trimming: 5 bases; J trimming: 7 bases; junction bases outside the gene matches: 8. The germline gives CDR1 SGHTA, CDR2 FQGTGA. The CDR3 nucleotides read TGTGCCAGCAGCCCGACAGGGTCTAGGAATGAGCAGTTCTTC. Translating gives CASSPTGSRNEQFF.

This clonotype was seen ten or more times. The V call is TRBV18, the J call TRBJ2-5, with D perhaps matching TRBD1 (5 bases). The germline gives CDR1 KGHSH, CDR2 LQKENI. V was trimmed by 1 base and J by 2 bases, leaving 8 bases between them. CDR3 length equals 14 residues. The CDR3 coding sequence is TGTGCCAGCTCACCACTCGACAGACAAGAGACCCAGTACTTC. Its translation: CASSPLDRQETQYF. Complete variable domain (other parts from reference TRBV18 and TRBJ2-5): NAGVMQNPRHLVRRRGQEARLRCSPMKGHSHVYWYRQLPEEGLKFMVYLQKENIIDESGMPKERFSAEFPKEGPSILRIQQVVRGDSAAYFCASSPLDRQETQYFGPGTRLLVL.

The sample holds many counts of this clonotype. The CDR3 sequence: CASSYRQAGNEQFF. CDR3 DNA sequence: TGTGCCAGCAGTTACCGTCAGGCGGGCAATGAGCAGTTCTTC. This rearrangement joins TRBV6-5 to TRBJ2-1, with D perhaps TRBD2 (5 bases). CDR3 length: 14 amino acids. Per the germline V gene, CDR1 is MNHEY and CDR2 is SVGAGI. V was cut by 2 bases and J by 6 bases, with 11 bases left in between.

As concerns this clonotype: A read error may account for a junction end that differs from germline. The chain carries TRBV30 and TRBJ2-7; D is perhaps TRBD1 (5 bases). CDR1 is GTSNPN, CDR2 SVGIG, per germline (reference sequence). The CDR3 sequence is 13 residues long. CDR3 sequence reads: CARSVQGAYEQYF. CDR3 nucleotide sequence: TGTGCCCGGAGTGTACAAGGGGCGTACGAGCAGTACTTC.